The 3 T cell receptor beta chains in this list originate from one sample, sequenced in a study of T cell repertoires in ileal Crohn's disease (dated by TCRdb to between 2018 and 2020). The library was produced with the immunoSEQ multiplex PCR assay. TCRdb took this table from immuneACCESS and kept in-frame rearrangements with V and J called. Such tables lack part of the clones; where checked against another copy, unresolved V genes explain under half of the gap, and the rest is unexplained. This sample is represented by 10,000 to 15,000 clones; approximately 78% of them were singletons. The ten top clones hold about a sixth of the sample. Taken with the paper, the label for time point translates to: neoterminal ileum biopsy at postoperative endoscopy, about 6 months after surgery. The sample comprised ileal tissue. The source of these receptors is an adult with Crohn's disease.

The J gene is TRBJ1-5, the V gene TRBV6-1; the D is unclear. The germline CDR1 and CDR2 sequences are MNHNS and SASEGT. There are 15 residues in the CDR3. Between the trimmed V and J ends, which lost 7 bases and 1 base, there was a span of 14 bases. Here the CDR3 reads CASNRVAASNQPQHF. CDR3 nucleotide sequence: TGTGCCAGCAATCGGGTGGCGGCCAGCAATCAGCCCCAGCATTTT.

V usage is TRBV18 and J usage is TRBJ1-2; 12 nucleotides match TRBD1. The CDR3 consists of 15 residues. Germline-derived CDR1 and CDR2 are KGHSH and LQKENI. V lost 4 bases and J lost 8; bases outside the gene matches: 8. The CDR3 sequence: CASSRTGQGADGYTF. Written as DNA, the CDR3 is TGTGCCAGCTCACGGACGGGACAGGGGGCTGACGGCTACACCTTC.

This chain joins TRBV13 and TRBJ2-1, with TRBD1 matching over 7 bases. Germline V gene data show CDR1 as PRHDT and CDR2 as FYEKMQ (reference sequence). The CDR3 runs to 15 residues. V lost 4 bases and J lost 4; bases outside the gene matches: 7. DNA for the CDR3: TGTGCCAGCAGCTCGTGGACAGGCCTATACAATGAGCAGTTCTTC. It specifies CASSSWTGLYNEQFF.